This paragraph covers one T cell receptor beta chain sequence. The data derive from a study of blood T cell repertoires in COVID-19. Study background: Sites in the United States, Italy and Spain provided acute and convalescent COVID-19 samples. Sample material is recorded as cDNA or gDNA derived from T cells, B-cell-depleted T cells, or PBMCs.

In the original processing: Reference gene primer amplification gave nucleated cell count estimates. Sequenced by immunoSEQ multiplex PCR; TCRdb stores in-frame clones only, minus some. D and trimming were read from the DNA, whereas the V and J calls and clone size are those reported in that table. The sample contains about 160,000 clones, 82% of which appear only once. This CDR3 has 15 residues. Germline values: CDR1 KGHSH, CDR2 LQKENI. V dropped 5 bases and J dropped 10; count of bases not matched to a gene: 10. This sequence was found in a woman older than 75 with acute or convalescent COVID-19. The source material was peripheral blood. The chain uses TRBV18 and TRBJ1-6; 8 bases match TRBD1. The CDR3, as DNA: TGTGCCAGCTCAAGGATGACAGGGGAAGGCTCACCCCTCCACTTT. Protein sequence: CASSRMTGEGSPLHF.